Listed here is a single T cell receptor (beta chain). This entry is derived from a study of PD-1 blockade in classical Hodgkin lymphoma. On the study more broadly: It was nivolumab at 3 mg/kg, given intravenously every 2 weeks, that patients received.

V shed 6 bases and J 8 bases; nucleotides not matched to a gene: 13. From germline, CDR1 is SNHLY and CDR2 FYNNEI. This CDR3 has 15 residues. Each patient relapsed following autologous stem cell transplantation, and prior brentuximab vedotin exposure differed. The method was immunoSEQ multiplex PCR; TCRdb's version includes in-frame clones alone and lacks a portion of them. The data hold roughly 17,000 clones, with 70% to 80% observed a single time. This receptor was identified in a human donor with classical Hodgkin lymphoma. The chain is built from TRBV2 and TRBJ2-1, with 7 positions matching TRBD2. Sequencing used peripheral blood mononuclear cells (PBMCs), obtained at baseline. The CDR3 protein is CASSPGAGEGDEQFF. As DNA, the CDR3 is TGTGCCAGCAGCCCCGGGGCGGGAGAAGGCGATGAGCAGTTCTTC.